The next 8 T cell receptor beta chains were all read from a single sample in a study of OX40 agonist ivuxolimab in advanced cancers. The table came from immunoSEQ multiplex PCR; TCRdb's copy has only in-frame clones and leaves some out. The profile shows approximately 40,000 clones, roughly 87% of them singletons. The input for sequencing was CD4+ or CD8+ T cells sorted from blood, taken in a trial of the OX40 agonist ivuxolimab. Every receptor here comes from an adult with an advanced solid tumor such as melanoma, head and neck, liver or kidney cancer.

The rearrangement links TRBV4-1 to TRBJ2-5, with D perhaps TRBD2 (6 bases). This CDR3 comprises 15 residues. V was pared by 3 bases and J by 5 bases, with 16 bases between. CDR1 MGHRA and CDR2 YSYEKL come from the germline V gene. Written as DNA, the CDR3 is TGCGCCAGCAGCCATCCACTAGCTATGGGGGAGACCCAGTACTTC. Its translation: CASSHPLAMGETQYF.

The chain has TRBV13 and TRBJ2-1, with D uncertain. Germline lookup yields CDR1 PRHDT and CDR2 FYEKMQ (reference sequence). V dropped 0 bases and J dropped 6 bases, with 3 bases sitting between them. CDR3 length: 12 amino acids. The CDR3 loop reads CASSLGGNEQFF. CDR3 nucleotide sequence: TGTGCCAGCAGCTTAGGCGGCAATGAGCAGTTCTTC.

This clone was detected once. The chain is built from TRBV6-5 and TRBJ1-3; 7 bases align to TRBD1. Trimming removed 7 bases from V and 15 bases from J; junction bases left unmatched: 9. The CDR3 extends over 11 amino acids. The germline V gene has CDR1 MNHEY and CDR2 SVGAGI. For the CDR3, the DNA is TGTGCCAGCAAATTCGGGCAGGGGGAATATTTT. Protein: CASKFGQGEYF.

The chain has TRBV7-2 and TRBJ2-3; D tentatively reads TRBD1 or TRBD2 (5 bases each). The CDR3 extends over 15 amino acids. Trimming shortened V by 5 bases and J by 2 bases, and 14 bases separated the two germline ends. Germline values: CDR1 SGHTA, CDR2 FQGNSA. CDR3 in DNA: TGTGCCAGCAGCGGTAGTGGGGGAGTCACAGATACGCAGTATTTT. Translated: CASSGSGGVTDTQYF.

CDR3 region: CASSGFTDTQYF. DNA of the CDR3: TGTGCCAGCAGTGGTTTTACAGATACGCAGTATTTT. J is TRBJ2-3 and V is TRBV14; D is undetermined. CDR1 and CDR2 from the germline V gene are SGHDN and FVKESK. With 6 bases removed from V and 3 bases from J, the gap between germline ends came to 7 bases. The CDR3 is made up of 12 amino acids.

In this sample, this clone turned up a few times. The chain is built from TRBV30 and TRBJ2-7, with a possible D match to TRBD1 (6 bases). The V gene's germline CDR1 is GTSNPN and CDR2 SVGIG (reference sequence). Trimming cost V 4 bases and J 6 bases, with 13 bases left between them. CDR3 size: 12 residues. The CDR3 loop is CAWIGRGGEQYF. The CDR3 DNA follows: TGTGCCTGGATCGGCAGGGGCGGCGAGCAGTACTTC.

The chain employs TRBV28 and TRBJ2-7; 8 bases are a match to TRBD2. The CDR3 is 13 amino acids. Germline V gene lookup returns CDR1 MDHEN and CDR2 SYDVKM. The V segment lost 5 bases and the J segment 6 bases; nucleotides outside the gene matches: 6. The CDR3 region is CASSAGGAAEQYF. DNA for the CDR3: TGTGCCAGCAGTGCCGGGGGGGCCGCCGAGCAGTACTTC.

This rearrangement joins TRBV9 to TRBJ1-1; TRBD1 might be the D (5 bases). There are 13 residues in the CDR3. Germline V gene sequence: CDR1 SGDLS, CDR2 YYNGEE. The V end was cut by 5 bases, the J end by 7 bases, with 15 bases between. DNA for the CDR3: TGTGCCAGCAGTCCCAAGGGGTTCGTTGAAGCTTTCTTT. Translating it yields CASSPKGFVEAFF. The entire variable domain, with the rest obtained from reference TRBV9 and TRBJ1-1, is as follows: DSGVTQTPKHLITATGQRVTLRCSPRSGDLSVYWYQQSLDQGLQFLIQYYNGEERAKGNILERFSAQQFPDLHSELNLSSLELGDSALYFCASSPKGFVEAFFGQGTRLTVV.